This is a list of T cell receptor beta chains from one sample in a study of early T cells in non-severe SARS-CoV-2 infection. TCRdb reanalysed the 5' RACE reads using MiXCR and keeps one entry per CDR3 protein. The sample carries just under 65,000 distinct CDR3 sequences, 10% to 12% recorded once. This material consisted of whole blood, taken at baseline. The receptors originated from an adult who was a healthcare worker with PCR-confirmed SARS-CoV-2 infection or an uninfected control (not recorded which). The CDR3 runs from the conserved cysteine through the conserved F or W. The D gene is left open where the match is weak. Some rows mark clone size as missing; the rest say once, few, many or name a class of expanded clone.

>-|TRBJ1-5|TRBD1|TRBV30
TGTGCCTGGAGTCACCCCGGGACAGACCCTCAGCCCCAGCATTTT
CAWSHPGTDPQPQHF
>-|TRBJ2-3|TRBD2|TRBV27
TGTGCCAGCAGTTTATGGGCTAGCGGGGGGCCAGATACGCAGTATTTT
CASSLWASGGPDTQYF
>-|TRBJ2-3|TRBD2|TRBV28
TGTGCCAGCAGTTTAGAGGTAGCGGGGGCAGATACGCAGTATTTT
CASSLEVAGADTQYF
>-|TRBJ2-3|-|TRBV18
TGTGCCAGCTCAGGAGGAACAGATACGCAGTATTTT
CASSGGTDTQYF
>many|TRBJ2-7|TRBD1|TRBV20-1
TGCAGTGCCCTATGGGGACAGGGATTATACGAGCAGTACTTC
CSALWGQGLYEQYF
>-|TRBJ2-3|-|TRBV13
TGTGCCAGCGGGGCAGGCGCCCCCACAGATACGCAGTATTTT
CASGAGAPTDTQYF
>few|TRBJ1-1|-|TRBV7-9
TGTGCCAGCAGCCTGAGGGATCTTGAAGCTTTCTTT
CASSLRDLEAFF
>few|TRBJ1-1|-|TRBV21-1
TGTGCCAGCAGCACGCCCAGGGGGAACACTGAAGCTTTCTTT
CASSTPRGNTEAFF
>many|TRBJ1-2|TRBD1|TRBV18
TGTGCCAGCTCAATACAGGGGGCCCACTATGGCTACACCTTC
CASSIQGAHYGYTF
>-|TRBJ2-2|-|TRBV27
TGTGCCAGCAGTTCCCCGTCAGGCAACACCGGGGAGCTGTTTTTT
CASSSPSGNTGELFF
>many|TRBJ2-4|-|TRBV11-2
TGTGCCAGCAGCTTAGATTTGTCTCGGCCCAAAAACATTCAGTACTTC
CASSLDLSRPKNIQYF
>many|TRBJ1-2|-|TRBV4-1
TGCGCCAGCAGCCAAGGTATGGCTTATGGCTACACCTTC
CASSQGMAYGYTF
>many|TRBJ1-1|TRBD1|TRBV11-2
TGTGCCAGCAGCGCAGACAGGGCTAGTGAAGCTTTCTTT
CASSADRASEAFF
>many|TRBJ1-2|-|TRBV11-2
TGTGCCAGCAGCTTAGCAGAGGGGGTCTATGGCTACACCTTC
CASSLAEGVYGYTF
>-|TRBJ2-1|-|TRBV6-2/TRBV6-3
TGTGCCAGCAGTTACGGGGGAAATGAGCAGTTCTTC
CASSYGGNEQFF
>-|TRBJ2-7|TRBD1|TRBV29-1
TGCAGCGGATGCGAAGGACAGGGCGAGCAGTACTTC
CSGCEGQGEQYF
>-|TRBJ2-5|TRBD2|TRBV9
TGTGCCAGCACTGCCGGGACTAGGGCGAGCGAGACCCAGTACTTC
CASTAGTRASETQYF
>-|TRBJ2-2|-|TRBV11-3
TGTGCCAGCAGCCACCCCCGGATAGGAAGGAACACCGGGGAGCTGTTTTTT
CASSHPRIGRNTGELFF
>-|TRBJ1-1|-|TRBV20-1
TGCAGTGCTAGAGAGAGCACCTATGTTGAAGCTTTCTTT
CSARESTYVEAFF
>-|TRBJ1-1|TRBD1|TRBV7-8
TGTGCCAGCAGCTCCCGGGACAGAAAGACTGAAGCTTTCTTT
CASSSRDRKTEAFF
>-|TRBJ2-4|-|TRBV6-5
TGTGCCAGCAGTTACGGGTACAATATAGCCAAAAACATTCAGTACTTC
CASSYGYNIAKNIQYF
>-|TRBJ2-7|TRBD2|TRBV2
TGTGCCAGCAGGGCGAATAGCGGGGGGGCTTACGAGCAGTACTTC
CASRANSGGAYEQYF
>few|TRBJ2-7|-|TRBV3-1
TGTGCCAGCAGCCCCAGGGCGGGGACCTACGAGCAGTACTTC
CASSPRAGTYEQYF
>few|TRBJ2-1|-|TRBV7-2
TGTGCCAGCAGTATTTATGAGCAGTTCTTC
CASSIYEQFF
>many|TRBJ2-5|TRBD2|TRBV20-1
TGCAGTGCTAGAGGGAGCGGGGGGGCAGAGACCCAGTACTTC
CSARGSGGAETQYF
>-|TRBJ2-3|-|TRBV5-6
TGTGCCAGCAGCCCCGGGACCGGTGCTAGCACAGATACGCAGTATTTT
CASSPGTGASTDTQYF
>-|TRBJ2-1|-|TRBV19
TGTGCCAGTAGTGTCTGGTACAATGAGCAGTTCTTC
CASSVWYNEQFF
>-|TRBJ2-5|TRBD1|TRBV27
TGTGCCAGCAGTTTCGATAAGGACAGGGAGACCCAGTACTTC
CASSFDKDRETQYF
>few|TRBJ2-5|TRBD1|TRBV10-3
TGTGCCATCAGTGAGTCGAAGACAGGGGTAGAGACCCAGTACTTC
CAISESKTGVETQYF
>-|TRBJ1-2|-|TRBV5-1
TGCGCCAGCAGCTCCGAGCCGGAGTATGGCTACACCTTC
CASSSEPEYGYTF
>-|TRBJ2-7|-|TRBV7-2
TGTGCCAGCAGTCCCCCTCGGGGGACCTACGAGCAGTACTTC
CASSPPRGTYEQYF
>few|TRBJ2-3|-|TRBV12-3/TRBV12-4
TGTGCCAGCAGTCCAAACTCGCTACGGGGAGATACGCAGTATTTT
CASSPNSLRGDTQYF
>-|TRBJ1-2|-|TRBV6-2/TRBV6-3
TGTGCCAGCAGTTACTCTCGTGGGACCGAGCCTGGCTACACCTTC
CASSYSRGTEPGYTF
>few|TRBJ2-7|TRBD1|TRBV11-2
TGTGCCAGCACAATACGGACAGGGGACTCCTACGAGCAGTACTTC
CASTIRTGDSYEQYF
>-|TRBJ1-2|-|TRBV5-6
TGTGCCAGCAGAAAACCACAGGGATACTATGGCTACACCTTC
CASRKPQGYYGYTF
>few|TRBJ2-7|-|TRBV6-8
TGTGCCAGCAGCCGAGGGTTGGGCCCCGGGCGCTACGAGCAGTACTTC
CASSRGLGPGRYEQYF
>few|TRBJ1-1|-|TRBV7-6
TGTGCCAGCAGCTTAGGGACTCGGAACACTGAAGCTTTCTTT
CASSLGTRNTEAFF
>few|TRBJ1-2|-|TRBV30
TGTGCCTGGACTCATCAGATCTATGGCTACACCTTC
CAWTHQIYGYTF
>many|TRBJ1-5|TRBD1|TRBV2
TGTGCCAGCAGTTACAGGGGAGATCAGCCCCAGCATTTT
CASSYRGDQPQHF
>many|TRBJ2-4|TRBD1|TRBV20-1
TGCAGTGCTAGGGGGGACAGCCTTCAGTACTTC
CSARGDSLQYF
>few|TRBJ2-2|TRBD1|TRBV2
TGTGCCAGCAGTGTTAGGGACAGGGTCACCGGGGAGCTGTTTTTT
CASSVRDRVTGELFF
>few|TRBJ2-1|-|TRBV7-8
TGTGCCAGCAGCTTTCGGGGAAACTCCTACAATGAGCAGTTCTTC
CASSFRGNSYNEQFF
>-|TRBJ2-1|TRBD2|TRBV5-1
TGCGCCAGCAGCTCAGCTAGCGGGGTAGCCTACAATGAGCAGTTCTTC
CASSSASGVAYNEQFF
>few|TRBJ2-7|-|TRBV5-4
TGTGCCAGCAGCTATGAACTCCGGGCCCCCCTCGTGGCCTACGAGCAGTACTTC
CASSYELRAPLVAYEQYF
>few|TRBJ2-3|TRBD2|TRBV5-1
TGCGCCAGCAGCTTGGGAGCTAGCGGGGCGCCGGGAGATACGCAGTATTTT
CASSLGASGAPGDTQYF
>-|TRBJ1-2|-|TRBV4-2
TGTGCCAGCAGCCAAAGGCCGGGGGCAGGCCAAAACTATGGCTACACCTTC
CASSQRPGAGQNYGYTF
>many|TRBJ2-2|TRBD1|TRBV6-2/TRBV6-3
TGTGCCAGCAGTAAACAGGGGGCGGACACCGGGGAGCTGTTTTTT
CASSKQGADTGELFF
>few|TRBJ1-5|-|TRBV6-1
TGTGCCAGCAGTGCCATCATAGCTCAGCCCCAGCATTTT
CASSAIIAQPQHF
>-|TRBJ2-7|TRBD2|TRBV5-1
TGCGCCAGCAGCCCACTTCGACTAGCGTCCTCCTACGAGCAGTACTTC
CASSPLRLASSYEQYF
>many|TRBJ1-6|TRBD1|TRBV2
TGTGCCAGCAGCGCCGGGACAGGGAATTCACCCCTCCACTTT
CASSAGTGNSPLHF
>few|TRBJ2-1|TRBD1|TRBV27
TGTGCCAGCAGGCGACAGGGGTTGAACAATGAGCAGTTCTTC
CASRRQGLNNEQFF
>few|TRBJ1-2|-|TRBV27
TGTGCCAGCAGTTTGTGGGGGCCGGGCTATGGCTACACCTTC
CASSLWGPGYGYTF